Described below is a single T cell receptor (beta chain) sequence and its context. Its antigen remains unknown. Any gene name here is a mouse gene name. The read terminates 1 residue ahead of where the CDR3 ends, so the germline J gene completes it. TCRdb's table, derived via immunoSEQ multiplex PCR, lists solely in-frame clones and lacks some. Among 48,000 or so clones listed, approximately 73% were seen once. These data are taken from a study of tissue T cells after allogeneic stem cell transplantation. Study-level points and caveats: Motif-based clustering found tissue-specific repertoire signatures shared across patients, though few clones were shared. Blood and spleen captured only part of the tissue TCR repertoire. Which tissue TCRs were alloreactive or antigen-specific was not determined. Some clones might be persisting host cells.

Germline V gene lookup returns CDR1 KGHPV and CDR2 FQNQEV (reference sequence). V lost 8 bases, J lost 3 bases, and 2 bases stayed unmatched. This CDR3 is built from 12 residues. The V and J genes are TRBV26 and TRBJ2-3; TRBD2 matches 7 bases. The clonotype was recovered from a pool of C57BL/6 mice in good health. The specimen was sorted cells pooled from one or two spleens. The sequenced part of the CDR3 DNA is TGTGCCAGCGGGGGGGGAGCAGAAACGCTGTAT. Amino acid sequence: CASGGGAETLY. The entire CDR3 protein reads CASGGGAETLYF.